These 29 T cell receptor beta chains share one sample of origin, sequenced in a study of OX40 agonist ivuxolimab in advanced cancers. Only in-frame clones appear in the TCRdb table, and some are missing; sequencing was by immunoSEQ multiplex PCR. This sample has 9,300 or so clones; over 65% occur once, and the top ten carry over 25%. The sample in question was CD4+ or CD8+ T cells sorted from blood, obtained in a trial of the OX40 agonist ivuxolimab. Source of these receptors: an adult with an advanced solid tumor such as melanoma, head and neck, liver or kidney cancer.

In its sample, this clone was seen once. The chain uses TRBV7-6 and TRBJ2-1, with 8 bases matching TRBD1. This CDR3 is 14 amino acids long. V trimming: 5 bases; J trimming: 4 bases; junction bases outside the gene matches: 4. Germline V gene sequence: CDR1 SGHVS, CDR2 FNYEAQ. The DNA of the CDR3 is TGTGCCAGCAGCACCCGGACAGGGTACAATGAGCAGTTCTTC. Its translation is CASSTRTGYNEQFF.

V and J are TRBV7-9 and TRBJ2-3; D is perhaps TRBD1 (5 bases). The CDR3 totals 15 residues. The V end lost 4 bases, the J end lost 4 bases, and 15 bases lay between the germline ends. CDR1 and CDR2 from the germline V gene are SEHNR and FQNEAQ (reference sequence). The CDR3 nucleotides are TGTGCCAGCAGCTCCAGTCCTATAGGGGCAGATACGCAGTATTTT. It codes for CASSSSPIGADTQYF.

The chain links TRBV5-4 to TRBJ2-7, with a weak D call TRBD2 (5 bases). This CDR3 comprises 14 residues. Trimming took 4 bases from V and 2 from J, leaving 13 bases between them. Germline CDR1 and CDR2: SGHNT and YYREEE (reference sequence). The CDR3 DNA sequence: TGTGCCAGCAGCCCCCGGGCGGGCACCTACGAGCAGTACTTC. Its translation: CASSPRAGTYEQYF.

The V gene is TRBV28, the J gene TRBJ2-5; 8 nucleotides agree with TRBD1. Unmatched junction bases numbered 7, after V lost 5 bases and J lost 5 bases. Germline loops: CDR1 MDHEN, CDR2 SYDVKM. The CDR3 length is 14 residues. The CDR3 bases are TGTGCCAGCAGTACCAGGGGGCGCTGGGAGACCCAGTACTTC. Translated: CASSTRGRWETQYF.

The chain carries TRBV10-3 and TRBJ2-3, with 9 bases fitting TRBD1. The germline CDR1 and CDR2 sequences are ENHRY and SYGVKD. There are 14 residues in the CDR3. After removal of 3 bases from V and 5 bases from J, the junction contained 3 bases not matched to a gene. DNA for the CDR3: TGTGCCATCAGTGAACCGGGACAGGGAGATACGCAGTATTTT. This encodes CAISEPGQGDTQYF.

This clone was observed a handful of times. The J gene is TRBJ1-5, the V gene TRBV28, with D unclear. The CDR3 loop spans 13 amino acids. Germline assignment: CDR1 MDHEN and CDR2 SYDVKM. V dropped 8 bases and J dropped 7 bases, with 15 bases sitting between them. CDR3 protein: CASSLGFGQPQHF. CDR3 nucleotides: TGTGCCAGCTCCCTTGGCTTCGGGCAGCCCCAGCATTTT.

The J gene is TRBJ2-7, the V gene TRBV7-9; 9 bases are shared with TRBD1. The CDR3 loop spans 15 amino acids. Germline CDR1 is SEHNR and CDR2 is FQNEAQ (reference sequence). V was pared by 4 bases and J by 1 base, with 5 bases of the junction left unmatched. The DNA for the CDR3 is TGTGCCAGCAGCTCAGGACAGGGGCCATCCTACGAGCAGTACTTC. It is translated as CASSSGQGPSYEQYF.

This sequence joins TRBV28 and TRBJ2-7; D is unclear. Germline lookup yields CDR1 MDHEN and CDR2 SYDVKM. The V end was cut by 5 bases, the J end by 3 bases, with 17 bases between. CDR3 length equals 15 residues. The CDR3 protein is CASSPTVVPNYEQYF. The CDR3 nucleotides are TGTGCCAGCAGTCCGACCGTCGTCCCGAACTACGAGCAGTACTTC.

This clone counts as medium-sized. This chain joins TRBV19 and TRBJ1-6, with TRBD1 as a possible D gene (5 bases). The length of the CDR3 is 15 residues. V lost 7 bases and J 4 bases, leaving 14 bases between the germline ends. The V gene's germline CDR1 is LNHDA and CDR2 SQIVND (reference sequence). CDR3 nucleotides: TGTGCCAGTACCAACACAGGAGTTTATAATTCACCCCTCCACTTT. Residues: CASTNTGVYNSPLHF.

This rearrangement joins TRBV7-2 to TRBJ2-3; TRBD2 is a possible D gene (6 bases). The CDR3 loop spans 15 amino acids. V lost 5 bases and J lost 2, with 14 bases in between. Germline V CDR1 and CDR2: SGHTA, FQGNSA. In DNA, the CDR3 is TGTGCCAGCAGCCCCTTCGGCGGGGTCACAGATACGCAGTATTTT. This sequence encodes CASSPFGGVTDTQYF. The variable domain in full, with the rest retrieved from reference TRBV7-2 and TRBJ2-3, is GAGVSQSPSNKVTEKGKDVELRCDPISGHTALYWYRQSLGQGLEFLIYFQGNSAPDKSGLPSDRFSAERTGGSVSTLTIQRTQQEDSAVYLCASSPFGGVTDTQYFGPGTRLTVL.

The chain joins TRBV29-1 to TRBJ2-7; tentative D call: TRBD2 (6 bases). The CDR3 totals 12 residues. The germline CDR1 and CDR2 sequences are SQVTM and ANQGSEA. V lost 4 bases and J lost 7, with 14 bases in between. This chain's CDR3 is CSVGGLGEEQYF. The DNA of the CDR3 is TGCAGCGTTGGGGGACTTGGGGAAGAGCAGTACTTC.

This chain joins TRBV7-2 and TRBJ1-1, with D unresolved. V was trimmed by 3 bases and J by 7 bases, leaving 9 bases between them. CDR3 length: 12 residues. Germline loops: CDR1 SGHTA, CDR2 FQGNSA. CDR3 region: CASSLGGLEAFF. The CDR3 DNA follows: TGTGCCAGCAGCTTGGGCGGGCTTGAAGCTTTCTTT.

The J gene is TRBJ1-1, the V gene TRBV5-6; 11 positions match TRBD1. J gave up 7 bases and V 4 bases, and 6 bases lay outside the gene matches. The CDR3 spans 14 residues. The germline V gene has CDR1 SGHDT and CDR2 YYEEEE. The CDR3 here is CASSPRTGGGEAFF. The CDR3 nucleotides are TGTGCCAGCAGCCCAAGGACAGGGGGCGGTGAAGCTTTCTTT.

This clone appeared a few times. The chain joins TRBV6-6 to TRBJ2-2; 8 positions agree with TRBD2. The V gene's germline CDR1 is MNHNY and CDR2 SVGAGI (reference sequence). Trimming at V came to 6 bases and at J to 3 bases, leaving 6 bases not matched to a gene. The CDR3 has 15 amino acids. CDR3 DNA: TGTGCCAGCAGCCAAAGCGGGGGAGACACCGGGGAGCTGTTTTTT. It yields the protein CASSQSGGDTGELFF.

The CDR3 DNA reads as TGCGCCAGCAGCCAAGATTTTTTACTAGCGGGGGCGGCAGATACGCAGTATTTT. Protein product: CASSQDFLLAGAADTQYF. V and J are TRBV4-3 and TRBJ2-3; 11 bases fit TRBD2. The V and J ends lost 0 bases and 4 bases, in that order; junction bases with no gene match: 9. The CDR3 length is 18 residues. Germline CDR1 reads LGHNA; CDR2 reads YSLEER.

By proportion, this clone is medium-sized. The chain combines TRBV19 with TRBJ1-6; possibly TRBD1 for D (5 bases). The CDR3 spans 13 residues. Trimming shortened V by 6 bases and J by 9 bases, and 12 bases separated the two germline ends. Germline-derived CDR1 and CDR2 are LNHDA and SQIVND (reference sequence). CDR3 amino acids: CASSATGGSPLHF. The CDR3 DNA reads as TGTGCCAGTAGCGCGACGGGGGGTTCACCCCTCCACTTT.

The chain recombines TRBV7-6 with TRBJ2-2, with 9 nucleotides matching TRBD1. J lost 6 bases, V lost 4 bases, and 9 bases had no gene match. The CDR3 is made up of 16 amino acids. Germline V lookup: CDR1 SGHVS, CDR2 FNYEAQ. As DNA, the CDR3 is TGTGCCAGCAGCTCCGGGACAGGGAGTATCTCCGGGGAGCTGTTTTTT. This translates into CASSSGTGSISGELFF.

This clone is termed medium-sized. The chain has TRBV27 and TRBJ2-1, with 7 positions matching TRBD1. With V trimmed by 7 bases and J by 5 bases, 2 bases remained unmatched. The CDR3 is 12 residues long. Per germline, CDR1 MNHEY and CDR2 SMNVEV (reference sequence). CDR3 region: CASNDRDNEQFF. In DNA, the CDR3 is TGTGCCAGCAACGACAGGGACAATGAGCAGTTCTTC.

In its sample, this clone was seen a few times. The V gene is TRBV7-9, the J gene TRBJ2-2; D is undetermined. This CDR3 spans 18 amino acids. Germline values: CDR1 SEHNR, CDR2 FQNEAQ (reference sequence). V lost 4 bases and J lost 0, with 18 bases in between. In nucleotides, the CDR3 is TGTGCCAGCAGCTCGACTGCGTGGACGGAGTCGAACACCGGGGAGCTGTTTTTT. Amino acid sequence: CASSSTAWTESNTGELFF.

The rearrangement links TRBV13 to TRBJ2-7; 8 bases fit TRBD1. CDR3 length: 14 amino acids. The V gene end was trimmed by 5 bases and the J gene end by 2 bases; junction bases not matched to a gene: 5. Germline CDR1 is PRHDT and CDR2 is FYEKMQ (reference sequence). In DNA form, the CDR3 reads TGTGCCAGCAGCGGGCCGGGACAGGCCTACGAGCAGTACTTC. Amino acid sequence: CASSGPGQAYEQYF.

In its sample, this clone was seen a few times. The chain links TRBV15 to TRBJ1-1, with 7 bases that match TRBD1. Unmatched junction bases numbered 3, after V lost 3 bases and J lost 5 bases. The CDR3 consists of 13 residues. Germline assignment: CDR1 LNHNV and CDR2 YYDKDF (reference sequence). The CDR3 is CATSSAGGTEAFF. In DNA, the CDR3 is TGTGCCACCAGCAGCGCAGGGGGGACTGAAGCTTTCTTT.

By frequency in the sample, this clone is medium-sized. This chain links TRBV2 with TRBJ2-5; tentative D call: TRBD1 (7 bases). Per the germline V gene, CDR1 is SNHLY and CDR2 is FYNNEI. CDR3 length equals 16 residues. Trimming took 9 bases from V and 3 from J, leaving 23 bases between them. The CDR3 DNA reads as TGTGCCAGTCAAACGGGGCAGGGGGGCCGGGAAGAGACCCAGTACTTC. Amino acid sequence: CASQTGQGGREETQYF. The entire variable domain, with the rest obtained from reference TRBV2 and TRBJ2-5, is as follows: EPEVTQTPSHQVTQMGQEVILRCVPISNHLYFYWYRQILGQKVEFLVSFYNNEISEKSEIFDDQFSVERPDGSNFTLKIRSTKLEDSAMYFCASQTGQGGREETQYFGPGTRLLVL.

This chain links TRBV19 with TRBJ2-3, with D possibly being TRBD2 (6 bases). CDR1 and CDR2 (germline): LNHDA, SQIVND (reference sequence). This CDR3 is built from 13 residues. Trimming pared 4 bases from V and 4 bases from J, leaving 9 bases between. The CDR3 bases are TGTGCCAGTAGTAGGGGACTCTCAGATACGCAGTATTTT. Protein: CASSRGLSDTQYF.

V and J are TRBV29-1 and TRBJ1-1; unclear D gene. V was shortened by 3 bases and J by 5 bases, with 13 bases between the two germline ends. The germline gives CDR1 SQVTM, CDR2 ANQGSEA. The CDR3 contains 13 residues. The CDR3, as DNA: TGCAGCGTTGATGTAGGCGGGGTAACTGAAGCTTTCTTT. Encoded protein: CSVDVGGVTEAFF.

This chain joins TRBV11-2 and TRBJ2-7; possibly TRBD2 for D (5 bases). Trimming shortened V by 5 bases and J by 1 base, and 21 bases separated the two germline ends. Germline values: CDR1 SGHAT, CDR2 FQNNGV. CDR3 length equals 17 residues. CDR3 in DNA: TGTGCCAGCAGCCCGATCTTAAGTTACTCGGGGTCCTACGAGCAGTACTTC. It encodes CASSPILSYSGSYEQYF.

In this sample, this clone is medium-sized. This chain links TRBV6-6 with TRBJ2-3; 7 bases match TRBD2. Per germline, CDR1 MNHNY and CDR2 SVGAGI (reference sequence). The ends lost 6 bases at V and 3 bases at J; junction bases unmatched: 6. The CDR3 length is 14 residues. CDR3 in DNA: TGTGCCAGCAGCACCGCGGGAGTTACAGATACGCAGTATTTT. Translating gives CASSTAGVTDTQYF.

The rearrangement uses TRBV4-2 and TRBJ2-2; D may be TRBD2 (5 bases). The CDR3 sequence is 15 residues long. The germline V gene has CDR1 LGHNA and CDR2 YNFKEQ. Trimming pared 0 bases from V and 3 bases from J, leaving 8 bases between. As DNA, the CDR3 is TGTGCCAGCAGCCAAGAGAGGAGGCACACCGGGGAGCTGTTTTTT. Translation gives CASSQERRHTGELFF.

V is TRBV5-1 and J is TRBJ2-2, with a possible D match to TRBD1 (5 bases). The V end lost 6 bases, the J end lost 5 bases, and 14 bases lay between the germline ends. The CDR3 length is 14 residues. Per germline, CDR1 SGHRS and CDR2 YFSETQ. The CDR3 loop reads CASKRQGGTGELFF. The CDR3 region has the DNA TGCGCCAGCAAGAGGCAGGGCGGTACCGGGGAGCTGTTTTTT.

J is TRBJ2-7 and V is TRBV5-1; the match to TRBD1 covers 7 bases. V was clipped by 3 bases and J by 4 bases; unmatched bases: 4. Germline lookup yields CDR1 SGHRS and CDR2 YFSETQ. This CDR3 contains 13 residues. The CDR3 sequence is CASSSDRVYEQYF. The DNA of the CDR3 is TGCGCCAGCAGCTCCGACAGGGTTTACGAGCAGTACTTC.